What follows describes a single T cell receptor (beta chain). This clonotype was detected a few times. Its antigen has not been determined. No quality values exist for individual bases; no much larger clone is one base distant. This specimen's time point label, interpreted: approximately 40 days after influenza vaccine administration. The library was generated by RT-PCR. Instrument on record: Illumina HiSeq 2500. In TCRdb, the public reads were trimmed at Q25 with fastp and aligned with MiXCR, with productive beta chains retained. Identical CDR3 proteins give one entry, which carries the most common genes and DNA. The sample yields 500,000 or so distinct CDR3 sequences; roughly 11% were counted once. Clones ranked in the top ten supply roughly 12% of the sample. This record comes from a study of response to subunit inactivated influenza vaccine (dated by TCRdb to the late 2010s). A note on the overall study: To follow how T cells responded to a trivalent subunit inactivated influenza vaccine, the researchers relied on deep quantitative profiling of the T cell receptor repertoire.

Broader findings and caveats from the paper: It was suggested by the authors that each seasonal influenza vaccination may recruit only a limited number of new T cells.

Taken from cysteine to phenylalanine, the CDR3 has 18 residues. CDR3 DNA is the only sequence kept; it has 54 bases, read in frame from the first base. V and J are truncated by 4 bases and 0 bases respectively, leaving an intervening sequence of 22 bases. For CDR1 and CDR2, the germline V gene lists SGHRS and YFSETQ. This TCR was recovered from a man over 45 who received an inactivated influenza vaccine. Donor details come from another sample of the same person, matched by shared clones. The input for sequencing was PBMCs from blood, taken roughly 46 days after vaccination. Rearrangement joined TRBV5-1 to TRBJ1-1; the D gene cannot be resolved reliably. CDR3 reads: CASSGTFPGSTMNTEAFF. Read as DNA, the sequence is TGCGCCAGCAGCGGAACCTTTCCGGGGTCCACCATGAACACTGAAGCTTTCTTT.